The 3 T cell receptor beta chains presented below share a single source sample, sequenced in a study of blood T cell repertoires in COVID-19. Sequencing used immunoSEQ multiplex PCR; TCRdb keeps in-frame clones, though not all of them. The sample holds roughly 280,000 clones, approximately 80% seen once. Material for sequencing was peripheral blood. Receptors originate from a man aged 55 to 69 with acute or convalescent COVID-19.

The chain recombines TRBV18 with TRBJ2-7; 9 bases match TRBD1. Per germline, CDR1 KGHSH and CDR2 LQKENI. Losses at the gene ends were 5 bases for V and 3 bases for J; bases not matched to a gene: 5. The length of the CDR3 is 14 residues. The CDR3 sequence is CASSSTGGNYEQYF. Here the CDR3 DNA reads TGTGCCAGCTCATCAACAGGGGGCAACTACGAGCAGTACTTC.

The rearrangement joins TRBV3-1 (or the pseudogene TRBV3-2) to TRBJ2-5; TRBD2 matches 9 bases. The CDR3 totals 17 residues. Germline V gene lookup returns CDR1 LGHDT and CDR2 YNNKEL (reference sequence). With 4 bases clipped from V and 1 base from J, the junction kept 10 bases outside the gene matches. The CDR3 spells CASSLDSGGLPQETQYF. The CDR3 nucleotides are TGTGCCAGCAGCCTTGATAGCGGGGGCCTACCCCAAGAGACCCAGTACTTC.

This clone came up a few times. The V call is TRBV7-3, the J call TRBJ2-1; 9 bases match TRBD2. After removal of 5 bases from V and 0 bases from J, the junction contained 5 bases not matched to a gene. The V gene's germline CDR1 is SGHTA and CDR2 FQGTGA. This CDR3 contains 16 residues. The CDR3: CASSLDSGGSYNEQFF. The DNA for the CDR3 is TGTGCCAGCAGCCTCGATAGCGGGGGCTCCTACAATGAGCAGTTCTTC.